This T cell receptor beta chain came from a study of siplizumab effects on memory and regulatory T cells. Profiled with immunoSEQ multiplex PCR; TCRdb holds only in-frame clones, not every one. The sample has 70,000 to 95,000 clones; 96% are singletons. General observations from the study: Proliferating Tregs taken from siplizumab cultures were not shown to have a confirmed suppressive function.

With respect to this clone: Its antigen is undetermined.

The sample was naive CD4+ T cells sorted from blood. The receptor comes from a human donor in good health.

In nucleotides, the CDR3 is TGTGCCTGGAGTGACAGCCGGACACTCGCTTATGGCTACACCTTC. It encodes CAWSDSRTLAYGYTF. The chain couples TRBV30 to TRBJ1-2; maybe TRBD1 (5 bases). The CDR3 consists of 15 residues. Per germline, CDR1 GTSNPN and CDR2 SVGIG (reference sequence). Trimming removed 1 base from V and 5 bases from J, with 17 bases in between.